This TCR beta chain was identified during a study of shared clonotypes between healthy human individuals. Study observations and caveats: Clonotype sharing across several donors was observed for 5% to 6.5% of naive CD4 clonotypes.

Execution of the assay was at deep level. Measured with immunoSEQ multiplex PCR; TCRdb has only the in-frame clones, and not every one. The sample includes under 130,000 clones, about 66% of them seen just once. This clone is termed medium-sized. Its specificity is unknown. V was clipped by 5 bases and J by 7 bases, with 12 bases between them. The germline CDR1 and CDR2 sequences are MDHEN and SYDVKM. The CDR3 contains 13 residues. Every contributor of samples was a Caucasian grown-up residing in Nashville, Tennessee. Sequencing was performed on memory CD8+ T cells sorted from blood. Sample subset: CD45RO+ cells pooled with CCR7-negative TemRA cells. The rearrangement links TRBV28 to TRBJ2-1, with D unresolved. This sequence was found in a woman in her twenties or thirties in good health. CDR3 sequence reads: CASSLGSINEQFF. For the CDR3, the DNA is TGTGCCAGCAGTCTGGGTTCAATTAATGAGCAGTTCTTC.